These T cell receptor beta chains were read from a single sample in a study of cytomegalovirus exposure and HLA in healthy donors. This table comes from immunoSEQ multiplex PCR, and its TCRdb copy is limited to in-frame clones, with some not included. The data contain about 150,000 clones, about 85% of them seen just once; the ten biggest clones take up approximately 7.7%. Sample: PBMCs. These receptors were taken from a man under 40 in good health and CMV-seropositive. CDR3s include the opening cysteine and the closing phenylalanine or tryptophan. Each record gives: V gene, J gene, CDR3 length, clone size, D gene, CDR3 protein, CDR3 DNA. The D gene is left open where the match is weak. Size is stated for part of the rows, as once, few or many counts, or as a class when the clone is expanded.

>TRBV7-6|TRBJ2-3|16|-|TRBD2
CASSLGLAGGIDTQYF
TGTGCCAGCAGCTTAGGACTAGCGGGGGGAATAGATACGCAGTATTTT
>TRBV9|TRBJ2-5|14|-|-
CASSVRGLKETQYF
TGTGCCAGCAGCGTCAGGGGCCTAAAGGAGACCCAGTACTTC
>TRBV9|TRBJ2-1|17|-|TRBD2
CASSVALRTSGYNEQFF
TGTGCCAGCAGCGTAGCTCTGAGGACTAGCGGCTACAATGAGCAGTTCTTC
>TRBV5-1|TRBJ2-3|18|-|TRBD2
CASSPPRTSGKGTDTQYF
TGCGCCAGCAGCCCTCCCCGAACTAGCGGGAAGGGCACAGATACGCAGTATTTT
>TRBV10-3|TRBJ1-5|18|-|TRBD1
CAISLGQGVNNSNQPQHF
TGTGCCATCAGCCTGGGACAGGGGGTAAATAATAGCAATCAGCCCCAGCATTTT
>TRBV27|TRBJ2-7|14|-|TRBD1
CASSKETGASEQYF
TGTGCCAGCAGTAAAGAGACAGGGGCCAGCGAGCAGTACTTC
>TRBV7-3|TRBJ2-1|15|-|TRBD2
CASSSGTSGYNEQFF
TGTGCCAGCAGTTCCGGGACTAGCGGGTATAATGAGCAGTTCTTC
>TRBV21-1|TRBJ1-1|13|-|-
CASTPSGGVQRFF
TGTGCCAGCACCCCCTCAGGGGGCGTTCAACGTTTCTTT
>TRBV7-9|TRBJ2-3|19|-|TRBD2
CASSLRGRTSGSSTDTQYF
TGTGCCAGCAGCTTAAGGGGGCGGACTAGCGGGAGTAGCACAGATACGCAGTATTTT
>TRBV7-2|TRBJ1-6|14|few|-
CASSSGDYNSPLHF
TGTGCCAGCAGCTCGGGAGACTATAATTCACCCCTCCACTTT
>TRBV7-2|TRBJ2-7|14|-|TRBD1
CASSLQGASYEQYF
TGTGCCAGCAGCTTACAGGGGGCCTCTTACGAGCAGTACTTC
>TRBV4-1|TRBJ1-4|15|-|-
CASSQGVGQGLKLFF
TGCGCCAGCAGCCAAGGGGTAGGGCAGGGATTAAAACTGTTTTTT
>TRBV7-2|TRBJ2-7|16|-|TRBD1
CASSPIGQGALYEQYF
TGTGCCAGCAGCCCCATCGGGCAGGGGGCGCTCTACGAGCAGTACTTC
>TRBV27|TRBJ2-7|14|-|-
CASRMTRLLYEQYF
TGTGCCAGCAGGATGACCAGGCTCCTCTACGAGCAGTACTTC
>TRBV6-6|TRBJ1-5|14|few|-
CASSYQYSNQPQHF
TGTGCCAGCAGTTACCAGTATAGCAATCAGCCCCAGCATTTT
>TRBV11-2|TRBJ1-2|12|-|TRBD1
CASSIMGQRYTF
TGTGCCAGCAGCATAATGGGACAGCGCTACACCTTC
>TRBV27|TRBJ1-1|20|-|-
CASSLWSFYGGDGTNTEAFF
TGTGCCAGCAGTTTATGGAGTTTTTATGGAGGGGATGGGACGAACACTGAAGCTTTCTTT
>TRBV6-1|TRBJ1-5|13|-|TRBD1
CASSRDRDQPQHF
TGTGCCAGCAGTCGGGACAGGGATCAGCCCCAGCATTTT
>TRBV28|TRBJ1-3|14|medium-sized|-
CASSLGNRGNTIYF
TGTGCCAGCAGTTTAGGGAACAGGGGAAACACCATATATTTT
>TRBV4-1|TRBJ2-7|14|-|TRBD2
CASSQWAGAYEQYF
TGCGCCAGCAGCCAATGGGCGGGAGCCTACGAGCAGTACTTC